In its sample, the clone carrying this T cell receptor beta chain was seen a few times. Its antigen is not known. Cells sorted by CD45RO/CCR7/CD25/CD127/CD95/CD27 comprised CD4+ naive, central memory, regulatory and stem cell-like memory cells. These data originate in a study of beta chain features in type 1 diabetes. Study findings and constraints: Significant though moderate, a shortening of TCRB CDR3s appeared in all four CD4+ subsets of Type 1 diabetes patients. Type 1 diabetes patients had VDJ junctions that carried fewer insertions and more deletions.

Trimming took 2 bases from V and 3 from J, leaving 17 bases between them. The germline V gene has CDR1 SEHNR and CDR2 FQNEAQ (reference sequence). This CDR3 is built from 16 residues. The authors reverse transcribed all of the isolated RNA, so sequencing captured expressed TCRB transcripts. Libraries were prepared by immunoSEQ multiplex PCR; TCRdb keeps only in-frame clonotypes and omits some of them. The sample has about 370,000 clones, roughly 15% seen once. The source of this sequence is a woman aged 18-29 years in good health. The chain has TRBV7-9 and TRBJ2-7; TRBD1 is a possible D gene (7 bases). Specimen: naive CD4+ T cells from blood. CDR3 in DNA: TGTGCCAGCAGCTTAACTCCTCGACAGGGACTCTACGAGCAGTACTTC. It translates to CASSLTPRQGLYEQYF. The whole variable domain, filled in from reference TRBV7-9 and TRBJ2-7, reads DTGVSQNPRHKITKRGQNVTFRCDPISEHNRLYWYRQTLGQGPEFLTYFQNEAQLEKSRLLSDRFSAERPKGSFSTLEIQRTEQGDSAMYLCASSLTPRQGLYEQYFGPGTRLTVT.